The clone carrying this T cell receptor (beta chain) came up a few times. The CDR3 length is 16 residues. Germline CDR1 SGHDN, CDR2 FVKESK. Trimming pared 4 bases from V and 5 bases from J, leaving 20 bases between. This record comes from a study of a mutant IDH1 vaccine in newly diagnosed glioma. The time point denotes: baseline, week 1 (first vaccination visit). The treatment was: pre-vaccination baseline after standard-of-care therapy. Astrocytomas that were new, WHO grade 3 or 4, IDH1-mutant and ATRX-lost were present in the donors. Assay: immunoSEQ multiplex PCR; the TCRdb copy retains only in-frame clones and omits some. Here the sample spans approximately 52,000 clones, about three quarters being singletons.

Sequenced material: PBMCs, taken from a glioma patient treated with radiotherapy, temozolomide or both. This TCR was sampled from a woman aged 40 to 50 with glioma. V usage is TRBV14 and J usage is TRBJ2-5, with a possible D match to TRBD1 (5 bases). CDR3 bases: TGTGCCAGCAGCCTGGCTTTGACTTATAAGGGGGAGACCCAGTACTTC. Amino acids: CASSLALTYKGETQYF.